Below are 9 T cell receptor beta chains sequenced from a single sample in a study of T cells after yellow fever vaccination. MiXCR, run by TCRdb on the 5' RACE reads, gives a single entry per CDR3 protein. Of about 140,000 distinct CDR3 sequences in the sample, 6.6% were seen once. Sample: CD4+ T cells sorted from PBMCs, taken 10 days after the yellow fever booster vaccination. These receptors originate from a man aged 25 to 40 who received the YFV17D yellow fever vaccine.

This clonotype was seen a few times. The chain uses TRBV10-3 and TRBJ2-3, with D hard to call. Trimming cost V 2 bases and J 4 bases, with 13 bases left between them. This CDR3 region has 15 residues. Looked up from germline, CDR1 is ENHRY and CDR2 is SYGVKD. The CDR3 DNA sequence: TGTGCCATCAGTGAGCCCAAGCGCGTAGCAGATACGCAGTATTTT. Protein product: CAISEPKRVADTQYF.

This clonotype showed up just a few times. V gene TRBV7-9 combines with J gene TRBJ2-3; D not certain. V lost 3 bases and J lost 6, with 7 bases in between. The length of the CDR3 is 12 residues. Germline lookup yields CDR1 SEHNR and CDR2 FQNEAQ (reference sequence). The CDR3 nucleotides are TGTGCCAGCAGCTTTCTAGGGGATACGCAGTATTTT. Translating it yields CASSFLGDTQYF.

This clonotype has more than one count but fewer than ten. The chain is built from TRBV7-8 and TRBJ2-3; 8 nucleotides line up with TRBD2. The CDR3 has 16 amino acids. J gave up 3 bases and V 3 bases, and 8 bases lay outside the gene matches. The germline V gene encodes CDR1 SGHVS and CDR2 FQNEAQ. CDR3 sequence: CASSLHPGTRTDTQYF. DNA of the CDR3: TGTGCCAGCAGCTTGCATCCCGGGACTAGAACAGATACGCAGTATTTT.

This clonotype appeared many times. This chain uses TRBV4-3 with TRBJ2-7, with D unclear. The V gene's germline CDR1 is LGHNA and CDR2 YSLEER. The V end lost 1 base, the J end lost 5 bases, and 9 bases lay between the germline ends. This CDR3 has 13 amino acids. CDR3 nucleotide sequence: TGCGCCAGCAGCCAAGGCCCAGGCGACGAGCAGTACTTC. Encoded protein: CASSQGPGDEQYF.

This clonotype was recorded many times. The CDR3 nucleotides are TGTGCCAGCAGGTCAGCGGGAGCCCCACGGGAGACCCAGTACTTC. This sequence encodes CASRSAGAPRETQYF. The rearrangement joins TRBV6-2 or TRBV6-3 to TRBJ2-5; 8 nucleotides agree with TRBD2. The CDR3 has 15 residues. After removal of 6 bases from V and 5 bases from J, the junction contained 11 bases not matched to a gene. CDR1 is MNHEY, CDR2 SVGEGT, per germline.

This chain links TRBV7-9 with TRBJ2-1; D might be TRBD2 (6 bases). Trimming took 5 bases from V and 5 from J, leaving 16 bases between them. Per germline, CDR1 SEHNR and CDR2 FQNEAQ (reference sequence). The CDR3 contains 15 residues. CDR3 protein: CASSALIGEDNEQFF. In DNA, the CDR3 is TGTGCCAGCAGCGCGTTGATTGGGGAGGACAATGAGCAGTTCTTC.

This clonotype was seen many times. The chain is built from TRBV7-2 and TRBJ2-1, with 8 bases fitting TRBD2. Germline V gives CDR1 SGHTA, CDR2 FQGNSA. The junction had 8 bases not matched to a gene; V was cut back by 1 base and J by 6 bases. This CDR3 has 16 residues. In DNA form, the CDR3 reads TGTGCCAGCAGCTTAGGAGGGCTAGCGGGTTTCAATGAGCAGTTCTTC. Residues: CASSLGGLAGFNEQFF.

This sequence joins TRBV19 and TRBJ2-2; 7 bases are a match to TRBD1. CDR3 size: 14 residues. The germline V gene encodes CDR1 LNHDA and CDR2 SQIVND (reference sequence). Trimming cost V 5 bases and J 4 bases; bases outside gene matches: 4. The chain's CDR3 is CASSAQGVTGELFF. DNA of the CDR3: TGTGCCAGTAGTGCTCAGGGGGTCACCGGGGAGCTGTTTTTT.

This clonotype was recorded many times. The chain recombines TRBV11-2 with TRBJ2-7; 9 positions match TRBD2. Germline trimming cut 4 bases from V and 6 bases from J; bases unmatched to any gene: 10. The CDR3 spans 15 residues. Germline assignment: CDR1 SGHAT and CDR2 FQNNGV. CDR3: CASSSSSGMGLEQYF. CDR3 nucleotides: TGTGCCAGCAGCTCCTCTAGCGGGATGGGTCTCGAGCAGTACTTC.